The text below deals with one TCR beta chain. The table came from immunoSEQ multiplex PCR; TCRdb's copy has only in-frame clones and leaves some out. This sample has approximately 170,000 clones, with around four fifths found just once. The sample comes from a study of blood T cell repertoires in COVID-19. Looking at the study overall: Nucleic acid was either cDNA or gDNA, and it came from T cells, B-cell-depleted T cells, or PBMCs.

The CDR3 spans 14 residues. V lost 6 bases to trimming and J lost 2 bases; unmatched junction nucleotides: 3. Germline V gene lookup returns CDR1 MGHDK and CDR2 SYGVNS. This TCR was sampled from a woman in her forties or fifties who had recovered from COVID-19. V and J are TRBV25-1 and TRBJ2-3; TRBD1 agrees at 9 bases. Sequencing was carried out using PBMCs or T cells enriched from blood (not recorded which). In nucleotides, the CDR3 is TGTGCCAGCAGGCCACAGGGGGCCACAGATACGCAGTATTTT. Translated, it gives CASRPQGATDTQYF.